This T cell receptor (beta chain) was profiled in a study of blood T cell repertoires in COVID-19. As for the study in general: COVID-19 samples, acute and convalescent, were from the United States, Italy and Spain. Sources were T cells, B-cell-depleted T cells, or PBMCs; the material itself was cDNA or gDNA.

Study processing details: Nucleated cell number was recorded as an estimate derived from reference gene primer amplification. Sequenced by immunoSEQ multiplex PCR; TCRdb stores in-frame clones only, minus some. From that table come the V and J calls and clone size; the DNA was used to work out D and trimming. The sample consists of roughly 110,000 clones, 60% to 85% of them appearing once. The receptor comes from a man aged 65 to 85 with acute or convalescent COVID-19. Sequenced sample: peripheral blood.

CDR3 protein: CASSPRQMLAKNIQYF. The CDR3 nucleotides are TGTGCCAGCAGCCCTCGACAGATGCTAGCCAAAAACATTCAGTACTTC. This chain joins TRBV3-1 (or the pseudogene TRBV3-2) and TRBJ2-4; D might be TRBD1 (5 bases). The CDR3 is made up of 16 amino acids. The V gene's germline CDR1 is LGHDT and CDR2 YNNKEL (reference sequence). The ends were cut back, 4 bases at V and 0 bases at J, with 13 bases in the middle.